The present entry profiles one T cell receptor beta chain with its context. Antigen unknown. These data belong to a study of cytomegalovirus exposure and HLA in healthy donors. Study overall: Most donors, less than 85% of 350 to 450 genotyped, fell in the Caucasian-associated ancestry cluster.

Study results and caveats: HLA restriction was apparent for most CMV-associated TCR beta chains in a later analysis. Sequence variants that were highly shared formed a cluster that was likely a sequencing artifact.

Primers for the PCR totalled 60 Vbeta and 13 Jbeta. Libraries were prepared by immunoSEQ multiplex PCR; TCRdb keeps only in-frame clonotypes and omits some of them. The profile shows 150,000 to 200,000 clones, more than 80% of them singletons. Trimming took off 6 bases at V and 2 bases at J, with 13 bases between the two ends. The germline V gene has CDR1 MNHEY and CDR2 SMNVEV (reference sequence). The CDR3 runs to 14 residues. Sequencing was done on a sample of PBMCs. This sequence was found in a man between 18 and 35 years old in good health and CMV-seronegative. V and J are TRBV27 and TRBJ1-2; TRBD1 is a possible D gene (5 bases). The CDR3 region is CASRPMGQNYGYTF. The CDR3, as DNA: TGTGCCAGCAGACCAATGGGGCAGAACTATGGCTACACCTTC.